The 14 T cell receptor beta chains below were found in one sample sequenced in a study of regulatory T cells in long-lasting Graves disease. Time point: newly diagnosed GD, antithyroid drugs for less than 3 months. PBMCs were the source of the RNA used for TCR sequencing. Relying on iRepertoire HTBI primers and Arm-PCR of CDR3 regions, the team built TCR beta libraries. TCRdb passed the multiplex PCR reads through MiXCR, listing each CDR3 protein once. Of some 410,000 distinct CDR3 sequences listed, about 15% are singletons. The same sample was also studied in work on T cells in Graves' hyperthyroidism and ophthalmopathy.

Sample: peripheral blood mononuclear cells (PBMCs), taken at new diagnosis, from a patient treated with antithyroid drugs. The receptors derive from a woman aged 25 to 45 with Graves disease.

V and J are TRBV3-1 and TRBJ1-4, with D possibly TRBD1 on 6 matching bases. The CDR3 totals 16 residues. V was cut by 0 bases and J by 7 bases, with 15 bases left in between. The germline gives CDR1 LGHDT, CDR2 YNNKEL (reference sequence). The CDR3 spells CASSQDLRGAGEKLFF. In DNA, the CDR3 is TGTGCCAGCAGCCAAGATCTCCGGGGGGCTGGTGAAAAACTGTTTTTT.

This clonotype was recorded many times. The CDR3 coding sequence is TGTGCCAGCAGCTCCCCCGCGACTAGCACAGATACGCAGTATTTT. Translated: CASSSPATSTDTQYF. This chain joins TRBV7-2 and TRBJ2-3; D is ambiguous. CDR3 size: 15 residues. V lost 4 bases and J 0 bases, leaving 11 bases between the germline ends. Germline CDR1 reads SGHTA; CDR2 reads FQGNSA.

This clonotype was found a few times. Here the CDR3 reads CATKLAAQETQYF. CDR3 DNA: TGCGCCACCAAATTAGCGGCTCAAGAGACCCAGTACTTC. This sequence joins TRBV10-2 and TRBJ2-5, with a possible D match to TRBD2 (6 bases). Looked up from germline, CDR1 is WSHSY and CDR2 is SAAADI. The germline V and J ends were trimmed by 10 bases and 2 bases, with 14 bases remaining between them. This CDR3 region has 13 residues.

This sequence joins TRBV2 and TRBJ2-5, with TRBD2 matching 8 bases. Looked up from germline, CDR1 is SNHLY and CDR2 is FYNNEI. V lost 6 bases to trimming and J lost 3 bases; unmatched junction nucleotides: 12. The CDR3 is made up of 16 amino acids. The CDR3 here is CASSTGEREWEETQYF. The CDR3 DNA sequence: TGTGCCAGCAGCACCGGGGAGCGGGAGTGGGAAGAGACCCAGTACTTC.

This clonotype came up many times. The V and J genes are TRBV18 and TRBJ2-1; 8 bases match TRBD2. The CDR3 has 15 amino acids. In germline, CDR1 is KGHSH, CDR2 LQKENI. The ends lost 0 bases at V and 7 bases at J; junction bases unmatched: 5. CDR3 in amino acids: CASSPPPGGPNEQFF. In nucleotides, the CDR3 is TGTGCCAGCTCACCACCTCCGGGAGGGCCTAATGAGCAGTTCTTC.

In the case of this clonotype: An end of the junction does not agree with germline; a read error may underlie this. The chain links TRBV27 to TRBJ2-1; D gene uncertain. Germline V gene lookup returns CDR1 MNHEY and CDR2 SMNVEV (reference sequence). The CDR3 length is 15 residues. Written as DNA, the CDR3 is TGTGCCAGCAGTTTAGAGAGGAGCTCCTACAATGGGCAGTTCTTC. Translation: CASSLERSSYNGQFF.

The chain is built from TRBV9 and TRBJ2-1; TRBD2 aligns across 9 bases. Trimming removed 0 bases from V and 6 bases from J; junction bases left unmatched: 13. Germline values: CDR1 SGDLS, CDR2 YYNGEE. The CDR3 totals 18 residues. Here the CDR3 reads CASSVGQGREGRINEQFF. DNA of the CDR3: TGTGCCAGCAGCGTAGGCCAGGGGCGGGAGGGACGAATCAATGAGCAGTTCTTC.

The CDR3 nucleotides are TGTGCCAGTAGCGAGATAATGAACACTGAAGCTTTCTTT. Its translation is CASSEIMNTEAFF. The chain joins TRBV19 to TRBJ1-1, with D hard to call. The CDR3 extends over 13 amino acids. V was clipped by 6 bases and J by 0 bases, with 8 bases between them. Germline lookup yields CDR1 LNHDA and CDR2 SQIVND (reference sequence).

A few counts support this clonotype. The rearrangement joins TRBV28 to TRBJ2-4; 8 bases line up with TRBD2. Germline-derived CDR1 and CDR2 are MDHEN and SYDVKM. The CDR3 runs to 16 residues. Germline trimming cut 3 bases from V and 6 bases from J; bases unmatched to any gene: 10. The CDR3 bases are TGTGCCAGCAGTTTGGCGGGAGGAACGTGGGGAAACATTCAGTACTTC. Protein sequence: CASSLAGGTWGNIQYF.

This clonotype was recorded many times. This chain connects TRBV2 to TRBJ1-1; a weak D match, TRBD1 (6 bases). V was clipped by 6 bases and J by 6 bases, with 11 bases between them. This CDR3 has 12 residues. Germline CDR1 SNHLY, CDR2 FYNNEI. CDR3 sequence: CASSPNRAEAFF. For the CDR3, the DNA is TGTGCCAGCAGCCCCAACAGGGCTGAAGCTTTCTTT.

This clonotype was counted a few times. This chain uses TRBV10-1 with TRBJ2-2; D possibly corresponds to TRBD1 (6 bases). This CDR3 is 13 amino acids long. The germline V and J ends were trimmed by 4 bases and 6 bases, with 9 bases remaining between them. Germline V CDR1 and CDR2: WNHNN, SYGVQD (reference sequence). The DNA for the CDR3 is TGCGCCAGCAGTGCACAGGGATCCGGGGAGCTGTTTTTT. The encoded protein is CASSAQGSGELFF.

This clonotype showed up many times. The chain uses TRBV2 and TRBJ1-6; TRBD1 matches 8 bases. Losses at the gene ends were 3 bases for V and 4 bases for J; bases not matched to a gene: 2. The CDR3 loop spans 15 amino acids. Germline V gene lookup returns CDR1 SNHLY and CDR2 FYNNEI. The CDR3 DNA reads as TGTGCCAGCAGTGACCGGACAGGGTATAATTCACCCCTCCACTTT. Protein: CASSDRTGYNSPLHF.

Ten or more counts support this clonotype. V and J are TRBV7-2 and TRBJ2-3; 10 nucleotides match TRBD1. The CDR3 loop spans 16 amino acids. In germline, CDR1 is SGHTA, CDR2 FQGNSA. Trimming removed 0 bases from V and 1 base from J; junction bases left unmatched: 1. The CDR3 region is CASSLAGTGGTDTQYF. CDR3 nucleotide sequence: TGTGCCAGCAGCTTAGCCGGGACAGGGGGCACAGATACGCAGTATTTT.

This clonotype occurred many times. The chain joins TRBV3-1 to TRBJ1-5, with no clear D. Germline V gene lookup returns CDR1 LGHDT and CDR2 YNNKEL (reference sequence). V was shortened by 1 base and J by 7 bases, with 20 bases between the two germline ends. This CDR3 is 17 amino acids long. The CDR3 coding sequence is TGTGCCAGCAGCCAAGGTAGACTCTCCAGGACTAGACAGCCCCAGCATTTT. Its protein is CASSQGRLSRTRQPQHF. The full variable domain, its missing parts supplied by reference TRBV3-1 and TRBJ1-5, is DTAVSQTPKYLVTQMGNDKSIKCEQNLGHDTMYWYKQDSKKFLKIMFSYNNKELIINETVPNRFSPKSPDKAHLNLHINSLELGDSAVYFCASSQGRLSRTRQPQHFGDGTRLSIL.